The 31 T cell receptor beta chains given below trace back to one sample, sequenced in a study of shared clonotypes between healthy human individuals. Clones were read by immunoSEQ multiplex PCR, and TCRdb kept only the in-frame ones, dropping some. The data contain over a million clones, more than 60% of them singletons. Sequencing used memory CD4+ T cells sorted from blood. The subset: CD45RA-negative fraction. These receptor sequences come from a man aged 18 to 29 in good health.

This clone was seen a handful of times. Additional DNA sequences in this sample encode the identical CDR3. The CDR3 DNA follows: TGTGCCAGTAGTACATCAGGCACCTACGAGCAGTACTTC. Protein sequence: CASSTSGTYEQYF. J is TRBJ2-7 and V is TRBV19; no firm D call. This CDR3 contains 13 residues. Germline values: CDR1 LNHDA, CDR2 SQIVND (reference sequence). The V end lost 4 bases, the J end lost 2 bases, and 9 bases lay between the germline ends.

This clone turned up a few times. CDR3 coding DNA: TGCGCCAGCAGCTCATCCATAGGGAACACTGAAGCTTTCTTT. Translated, it gives CASSSSIGNTEAFF. J is TRBJ1-1 and V is TRBV5-1, with D uncertain. The CDR3 extends over 14 amino acids. CDR1 SGHRS and CDR2 YFSETQ come from the germline V gene. With 3 bases removed from V and 1 base from J, the gap between germline ends came to 10 bases. The full variable domain, with the rest looked up from reference TRBV5-1 and TRBJ1-1, is KAGVTQTPRYLIKTRGQQVTLSCSPISGHRSVSWYQQTPGQGLQFLFEYFSETQRNKGNFPGRFSGRQFSNSRSEMNVSTLELGDSALYLCASSSSIGNTEAFFGQGTRLTVV.

V gene TRBV27 combines with J gene TRBJ1-6, with unresolved D. This CDR3 contains 14 residues. V lost 2 bases to trimming and J lost 14 bases, with 16 bases between them. In germline, CDR1 is MNHEY, CDR2 SMNVEV (reference sequence). This CDR3 reads CASSLGRPLLSLHF. Written as DNA, the CDR3 is TGTGCCAGCAGTTTAGGCCGCCCATTGTTGTCCCTCCACTTT.

The chain employs TRBV7-2 and TRBJ1-4, with D tentatively TRBD1 (5 bases). Looked up from germline, CDR1 is SGHTA and CDR2 is FQGNSA. V lost 5 bases, J lost 1 base, and 14 bases lay in between. The CDR3 spans 16 residues. The CDR3 DNA is TGTGCCAGCAGCCTGCGGGGGGGGAGAACTAATGAAAAACTGTTTTTT. Translation gives CASSLRGGRTNEKLFF. Filled out from reference TRBV7-2 and TRBJ1-4, the complete variable domain reads GAGVSQSPSNKVTEKGKDVELRCDPISGHTALYWYRQSLGQGLEFLIYFQGNSAPDKSGLPSDRFSAERTGGSVSTLTIQRTQQEDSAVYLCASSLRGGRTNEKLFFGSGTQLSVL.

J is TRBJ1-5 and V is TRBV6-1; possible D gene TRBD1, 5 bases. The germline V and J ends were trimmed by 4 bases and 3 bases, with 7 bases remaining between them. The germline V gene encodes CDR1 MNHNS and CDR2 SASEGT. The CDR3 length is 13 residues. CDR3 nucleotide sequence: TGTGCCAGCAGTGGACAGTACAATCAGCCCCAGCATTTT. It translates to CASSGQYNQPQHF.

This rearrangement joins TRBV21-1 to TRBJ2-7; the tabulated D call, TRBD1, remains unverified against the DNA. TRBV21-1 is marked as a pseudogene. The CDR3 extends over 16 amino acids. The CDR3: CASSTPGGPNSYEQYF. In nucleotides, the CDR3 is TGTGCCAGCAGCACGCCAGGGGGCCCCAACTCCTACGAGCAGTACTTC.

This clone was seen just once. The gene calls are TRBV7-9 and TRBJ2-5; 12 bases map to TRBD2. The tail of the sequence fits TRBJ2-7 better, so the J call may be wrong. Germline V gene sequence: CDR1 SEHNR, CDR2 FQNEAQ (reference sequence). This CDR3 contains 16 residues. CDR3: CASSPRLAGDSYEQYF. The CDR3 nucleotides are TGTGCCAGCAGCCCTAGACTAGCGGGAGATAGCTACGAGCAGTACTTC.

This rearrangement joins TRBV2 to TRBJ2-1, with 10 bases matching TRBD2. This CDR3 comprises 15 residues. CDR1 and CDR2 (germline): SNHLY, FYNNEI. J was trimmed by 6 bases and V by 4 bases; bases with no gene match: 6. The CDR3 is CASSGPSGGANEQFF. CDR3 in DNA: TGTGCCAGCAGTGGACCTAGCGGGGGTGCCAATGAGCAGTTCTTC.

The rearrangement uses TRBV6-1 and TRBJ1-1, with D possibly being TRBD1 (5 bases). The CDR3 runs to 15 residues. Germline assignment: CDR1 MNHNS and CDR2 SASEGT. V was shortened by 7 bases and J by 8 bases, with 23 bases between the two germline ends. CDR3 nucleotides: TGTGCCAGCACCACCCGAAGGCAGGGACCACCAGAAGCTTTCTTT. It is translated as CASTTRRQGPPEAFF.

This clone was counted only a few times. The chain employs TRBV30 and TRBJ1-2, with D possibly TRBD1 on 5 matching bases. Germline lookup yields CDR1 GTSNPN and CDR2 SVGIG (reference sequence). The CDR3 is made up of 14 amino acids. Between the trimmed V and J ends, which lost 1 base and 0 bases, there was a span of 9 bases. This CDR3 is CAWSEGAANYGYTF. Here the CDR3 DNA reads TGTGCCTGGAGTGAAGGGGCAGCTAACTATGGCTACACCTTC.

This clone occurred once. The chain uses TRBV29-1 and TRBJ2-7; weak D call: TRBD2 (6 bases). The V gene's germline CDR1 is SQVTM and CDR2 ANQGSEA. Deletions cut 6 bases from V and 1 base from J, with 10 bases between. This CDR3 contains 12 residues. The CDR3 bases are TGCAGCGTGGGGACTCCATCCTACGAGCAGTACTTC. It yields the protein CSVGTPSYEQYF.

The rearrangement uses TRBV7-6 and TRBJ2-5; the match to TRBD1 covers 9 bases. Germline loops: CDR1 SGHVS, CDR2 FNYEAQ. This CDR3 is built from 13 residues. Trimming removed 5 bases from V and 5 bases from J; junction bases left unmatched: 3. In nucleotides, the CDR3 is TGTGCCAGCAGCCGGACAGGGGAGGAGACCCAGTACTTC. Its protein product is CASSRTGEETQYF.

DNA for the CDR3: TGCGCCAGCAGCCCTACCCCAGGGAACACCGGGGAGCTGTTTTTT. Its protein is CASSPTPGNTGELFF. This chain joins TRBV5-1 and TRBJ2-2; D remains ambiguous. The V and J ends lost 4 bases and 1 base respectively, with 11 bases between them. Germline-derived CDR1 and CDR2 are SGHRS and YFSETQ. The CDR3 is 15 amino acids.

The chain is built from TRBV6-1 and TRBJ1-1, with a tentative D call TRBD1 (5 bases). Trimming stripped 4 bases from V and 0 bases from J, with 9 bases between. The CDR3 runs to 14 residues. The germline V gene encodes CDR1 MNHNS and CDR2 SASEGT. DNA of the CDR3: TGTGCCAGCAGTGTAACAGGTCTGAACACTGAAGCTTTCTTT. Translating gives CASSVTGLNTEAFF.

The chain recombines TRBV6-1 with TRBJ2-1, with D hard to call. V was cut by 4 bases and J by 4 bases, with 8 bases left in between. CDR3 length: 13 residues. Germline values: CDR1 MNHNS, CDR2 SASEGT. CDR3 DNA sequence: TGTGCCAGCAGTGGTGCTTATTACAATGAGCAGTTCTTC. This translates into CASSGAYYNEQFF.

This sequence joins TRBV6-1 and TRBJ1-1; a possible D gene is TRBD1 (6 bases). V was trimmed by 8 bases and J by 4 bases, leaving 17 bases between them. The CDR3 contains 14 residues. Germline V CDR1 and CDR2: MNHNS, SASEGT. The CDR3 is CASDTPDRSTEAFF. The CDR3 DNA reads as TGTGCCAGCGATACACCCGACAGGAGCACTGAAGCTTTCTTT.

The chain is built from TRBV7-8 and TRBJ2-7; either TRBD1 or TRBD2 may supply D (5 bases each). V gave up 1 base and J gave up 5 bases, with 12 bases separating them. The length of the CDR3 is 14 residues. Germline V gene data show CDR1 as SGHVS and CDR2 as FQNEAQ. CDR3 sequence (DNA): TGTGCCAGCAGCTTAGAGGGATGGGGGAACGAGCAGTACTTC. This sequence encodes CASSLEGWGNEQYF.

In the case of this clone: In the same sample, other DNA sequences code for this CDR3. The chain joins TRBV2 to TRBJ2-6; no firm D call. Germline V gives CDR1 SNHLY, CDR2 FYNNEI. CDR3 length: 15 residues. Trimming took off 6 bases at V and 0 bases at J, with 9 bases between the two ends. CDR3 region: CASRKDNSGANVLTF. CDR3 DNA sequence: TGTGCCAGCAGGAAAGACAACTCTGGGGCCAACGTCCTGACTTTC. The full variable domain, its missing parts supplied by reference TRBV2 and TRBJ2-6, is EPEVTQTPSHQVTQMGQEVILRCVPISNHLYFYWYRQILGQKVEFLVSFYNNEISEKSEIFDDQFSVERPDGSNFTLKIRSTKLEDSAMYFCASRKDNSGANVLTFGAGSRLTVL.

The rearrangement uses TRBV19 and TRBJ2-1; D remains ambiguous. Trimming stripped 1 base from V and 7 bases from J, with 11 bases between. The CDR3 totals 14 residues. CDR1 is LNHDA, CDR2 SQIVND, per germline (reference sequence). Written as DNA, the CDR3 is TGTGCCAGTAGTATAGCTCAGAGGAGTAATGAGCAGTTCTTC. This codes for CASSIAQRSNEQFF.

The table lists this clone with many counts. This rearrangement joins TRBV5-1 to TRBJ2-5, with 11 bases aligning to TRBD2. Germline-derived CDR1 and CDR2 are SGHRS and YFSETQ. Germline trimming cut 2 bases from V and 3 bases from J; bases unmatched to any gene: 6. The CDR3 is 16 amino acids. CDR3 nucleotides: TGCGCCAGCAGCTTCTCCGGGACTAGCGGAGAAGAGACCCAGTACTTC. Its translation is CASSFSGTSGEETQYF.

This clone was picked up one time. This chain uses TRBV7-2 with TRBJ1-5; maybe TRBD1 (5 bases). The CDR3 runs 15 residues. CDR1 is SGHTA and CDR2 is FQGNSA in the germline V gene. The ends were cut back, 5 bases at V and 2 bases at J, with 13 bases in the middle. CDR3 amino acids: CASSPYMGGNQPQHF. The CDR3 coding sequence is TGTGCCAGCAGCCCTTATATGGGGGGCAATCAGCCCCAGCATTTT.

This chain uses TRBV7-2 with TRBJ2-2; 7 bases map to TRBD1. V dropped 4 bases and J dropped 0; count of bases not matched to a gene: 2. Germline values: CDR1 SGHTA, CDR2 FQGNSA. The CDR3 runs 15 residues. CDR3 residues: CASSSQGANTGELFF. CDR3 in DNA: TGTGCCAGCAGCTCCCAGGGGGCGAACACCGGGGAGCTGTTTTTT. The whole variable domain, remainder taken from reference TRBV7-2 and TRBJ2-2, is GAGVSQSPSNKVTEKGKDVELRCDPISGHTALYWYRQSLGQGLEFLIYFQGNSAPDKSGLPSDRFSAERTGGSVSTLTIQRTQQEDSAVYLCASSSQGANTGELFFGEGSRLTVL.

The chain recombines TRBV29-1 with TRBJ1-2, with 7 bases lining up with TRBD1. The CDR3 is 13 amino acids. The trim removed 6 bases at V and 0 bases at J, leaving 4 bases unmatched. The V gene's germline CDR1 is SQVTM and CDR2 ANQGSEA. CDR3: CSVEDRSNYGYTF. The CDR3 DNA sequence: TGCAGCGTCGAGGACAGGTCTAACTATGGCTACACCTTC.

The V and J genes are TRBV19 and TRBJ1-5; 7 bases fit TRBD1. Trimming took 4 bases from V and 2 from J; bases not matched to a gene: 8. Germline CDR1 LNHDA, CDR2 SQIVND (reference sequence). This CDR3 is 16 amino acids long. The CDR3 reads CASSTLGQKGNQPQHF. The CDR3 coding sequence is TGTGCCAGTAGTACCCTGGGACAGAAGGGCAATCAGCCCCAGCATTTT.

This chain connects TRBV18 to TRBJ2-2; D not certain. From germline, CDR1 is KGHSH and CDR2 LQKENI. V lost 0 bases and J 1 base, leaving 9 bases between the germline ends. CDR3 size: 16 residues. CDR3 DNA sequence: TGTGCCAGCTCACCACCGACCACCTTGAACACCGGGGAGCTGTTTTTT. Translation: CASSPPTTLNTGELFF.

CDR3 in DNA: TGTGCCAGTAGCCGACTAGCACCGCCCTACGAGCAGTACTTC. The encoded protein is CASSRLAPPYEQYF. V usage is TRBV19 and J usage is TRBJ2-7; 7 bases line up with TRBD2. The CDR3 is 14 residues long. Germline loops: CDR1 LNHDA, CDR2 SQIVND (reference sequence). J gave up 2 bases and V 6 bases, and 7 bases lay outside the gene matches.

V and J are TRBV14 and TRBJ2-7; 9 bases are a match to TRBD1. There are 14 residues in the CDR3. Looked up from germline, CDR1 is SGHDN and CDR2 is FVKESK. Trimming removed 2 bases from V and 3 bases from J; junction bases left unmatched: 2. The CDR3 region has the DNA TGTGCCAGCAGCCAATGGACAGGGGTCTACGAGCAGTACTTC. Translated: CASSQWTGVYEQYF.

This chain joins TRBV6-5 and TRBJ1-5, with D unclear. This CDR3 has 13 amino acids. CDR1 is MNHEY and CDR2 is SVGAGI in the germline V gene. V was pared by 7 bases and J by 1 base, with 8 bases between. CDR3 in amino acids: CASKPGSNQPQHF. The CDR3 DNA follows: TGTGCCAGCAAACCGGGAAGCAATCAGCCCCAGCATTTT.

The V call is TRBV4-1, the J call TRBJ2-5, with D hard to call. The last part of the DNA fits TRBJ2-7 better; the J call may be wrong. The CDR3 runs to 14 residues. CDR1 is MGHRA, CDR2 YSYEKL, per germline. This CDR3 is CASSREEGIYEQYF. The CDR3 DNA reads as TGCGCCAGCAGCCGAGAGGAAGGAATATACGAGCAGTACTTC.

This clone was seen many times. The sample has other DNA sequences that encode this CDR3 too. The chain employs TRBV15 and TRBJ2-7, with a tentative D call TRBD2 (6 bases). This CDR3 has 13 amino acids. Trimming removed 0 bases at V and 5 bases at J, with 8 bases between. Germline CDR1 is LNHNV and CDR2 is YYDKDF (reference sequence). For the CDR3, the DNA is TGTGCCACCAGCAGAGACCCGGGGGACGAGCAGTACTTC. As protein: CATSRDPGDEQYF.

This clone was counted a single time. The J gene is TRBJ2-7, the V gene TRBV2; D uncertain. Germline CDR1 and CDR2: SNHLY and FYNNEI. This CDR3 is built from 13 residues. The V gene lost 6 bases and the J gene lost 3 bases, with 12 bases spanning the gap. The CDR3 coding sequence is TGTGCCAGCAGGAAACAGCGTATCTACGAGCAGTACTTC. It specifies CASRKQRIYEQYF.